This TCR beta chain was obtained from a study of blood T cell repertoires in COVID-19. Looking at the study overall: T cells, B-cell-depleted T cells, or PBMCs provided the cDNA or gDNA that served as material.

In the authors' workflow: Amplification with reference gene primers provided the estimates of nucleated cell counts. The data were produced by immunoSEQ multiplex PCR, yet TCRdb's version contains in-frame clones alone and is incomplete. V, J and clone size were drawn from that table, and D and trimming were deduced from the DNA. The repertoire holds roughly 75,000 clones, with about four fifths as singletons. The length of the CDR3 is 15 residues. From germline, CDR1 is SGHAT and CDR2 FQNNGV. V was clipped by 2 bases and J by 3 bases; unmatched bases: 7. The TCR sequence derives from a woman between 65 and 79 years old with acute or convalescent COVID-19. The specimen sequenced was peripheral blood. The genes are TRBV11-2 and TRBJ2-7; 7 nucleotides align to TRBD1. The CDR3 protein is CASSLPLTGNYEQYF. CDR3 DNA sequence: TGTGCCAGCAGCTTACCCCTGACAGGGAACTACGAGCAGTACTTC.